The next 24 T cell receptor beta chains were all read from a single sample in a study of shared clonotypes between healthy human individuals. Method: immunoSEQ multiplex PCR; TCRdb's copy keeps in-frame clones and lacks some. Seen here are roughly 2 million clones, 85% to 95% observed once, and the top ten hold 0.13%. The specimen was naive CD4+ T cells sorted from blood. Specified subset: CD45RA+ positively selected. Receptors were obtained from a man between 18 and 35 years old in good health.

V usage is TRBV19 and J usage is TRBJ1-3, with D perhaps TRBD1 (5 bases). The CDR3 runs to 15 residues. Germline-derived CDR1 and CDR2 are LNHDA and SQIVND (reference sequence). V was clipped by 7 bases and J by 3 bases, with 16 bases between them. Here the CDR3 DNA reads TGTGCCAGTACCGAAGTCGACAGTAATGGAAACACCATATATTTT. It translates to CASTEVDSNGNTIYF.

V usage is TRBV7-8 and J usage is TRBJ2-3; possible D gene TRBD2, 5 bases. Trimming pared 4 bases from V and 4 bases from J, leaving 15 bases between. The CDR3 loop spans 15 amino acids. Germline V gene sequence: CDR1 SGHVS, CDR2 FQNEAQ. In nucleotides, the CDR3 is TGTGCCAGCAGCTCCCAAGGGAGAAAGGCAGATACGCAGTATTTT. Translating it yields CASSSQGRKADTQYF. Based on the CDR3 plus reference TRBV7-8 and TRBJ2-3, the full variable domain is GAGVSQSPRYKVAKRGQDVALRCDPISGHVSLFWYQQALGQGPEFLTYFQNEAQLDKSGLPSDRFFAERPEGSVSTLKIQRTQQEDSAVYLCASSSQGRKADTQYFGPGTRLTVL.

The chain is built from TRBV9 and TRBJ2-5, with 11 bases fitting TRBD2. With V trimmed by 4 bases and J by 5 bases, 7 bases remained unmatched. The CDR3 is 15 amino acids. Germline loops: CDR1 SGDLS, CDR2 YYNGEE. As DNA, the CDR3 is TGTGCCAGCAGCACTCTACTAGCGGGGGTGGAGACCCAGTACTTC. The encoded protein is CASSTLLAGVETQYF.

In this sample, this clone turned up once. The J gene is TRBJ2-1, the V gene TRBV29-1, with 12 nucleotides matching TRBD2. CDR1 SQVTM and CDR2 ANQGSEA come from the germline V gene. The CDR3 is 16 amino acids. V shed 4 bases, J shed 4 bases, and the junction held 8 bases outside the gene matches. The CDR3 DNA is TGCAGCGTTGCGACTAGCGGGAGCTTTACATACAATGAGCAGTTCTTC. Residues: CSVATSGSFTYNEQFF.

The V call is TRBV9, the J call TRBJ2-5; D may be TRBD2 (6 bases). This CDR3 comprises 17 residues. The ends were cut back, 3 bases at V and 0 bases at J, with 18 bases in the middle. Germline assignment: CDR1 SGDLS and CDR2 YYNGEE. The CDR3 region is CASSETRSGGYQETQYF. The CDR3 coding sequence is TGTGCCAGCAGCGAAACTCGAAGTGGGGGGTACCAAGAGACCCAGTACTTC.

This clone was counted a single time. The chain recombines TRBV27 with TRBJ1-2, with D tentatively TRBD1 (5 bases). The V gene's germline CDR1 is MNHEY and CDR2 SMNVEV (reference sequence). V was pared by 5 bases and J by 2 bases, with 12 bases between. The CDR3 runs to 14 residues. The CDR3 coding sequence is TGTGCCAGCAGTCGCGGGGCCGTAAACTATGGCTACACCTTC. This codes for CASSRGAVNYGYTF.

This clone came up a few times. The V and J genes are TRBV6-1 and TRBJ2-4, with D possibly being TRBD1 (6 bases). The CDR3 is 14 residues long. Between the trimmed V and J ends, which lost 7 bases and 3 bases, there was a span of 13 bases. The germline V gene encodes CDR1 MNHNS and CDR2 SASEGT. As DNA, the CDR3 is TGTGCCAGCACACAGGGAGAAGGCAAAAACATTCAGTACTTC. Encoded protein: CASTQGEGKNIQYF.

This clone has only a few counts. The chain carries TRBV27 and TRBJ1-4; 8 bases match TRBD1. Trimming took 5 bases from V and 8 from J; bases not matched to a gene: 10. This CDR3 spans 15 amino acids. Germline V gives CDR1 MNHEY, CDR2 SMNVEV (reference sequence). The chain's CDR3 is CASSALRGLGEKLFF. In DNA, the CDR3 is TGTGCCAGCAGTGCCCTCAGGGGGCTTGGGGAAAAACTGTTTTTT.

This chain joins TRBV5-1 and TRBJ1-5; a possible D gene is TRBD1 (5 bases). Germline V gene lookup returns CDR1 SGHRS and CDR2 YFSETQ. Trimming pared 3 bases from V and 1 base from J, leaving 14 bases between. The CDR3 totals 16 residues. This CDR3 is CASSWTRQRSNQPQHF. CDR3 nucleotides: TGCGCCAGCAGCTGGACCCGACAGAGGAGCAATCAGCCCCAGCATTTT.

The gene calls are TRBV9 and TRBJ2-5; 7 positions match TRBD1. The J segment lost 1 base and the V segment lost 5 bases, leaving 8 bases of the junction unmatched. Germline V gives CDR1 SGDLS, CDR2 YYNGEE. There are 15 residues in the CDR3. The CDR3 DNA reads as TGTGCCAGCAGTGTTCAGGGGGTACCCCAAGAGACCCAGTACTTC. Translation gives CASSVQGVPQETQYF. The full variable domain, in which reference TRBV9 and TRBJ2-5 provide the parts outside the CDR3, is DSGVTQTPKHLITATGQRVTLRCSPRSGDLSVYWYQQSLDQGLQFLIQYYNGEERAKGNILERFSAQQFPDLHSELNLSSLELGDSALYFCASSVQGVPQETQYFGPGTRLLVL.

V usage is TRBV7-9 and J usage is TRBJ1-2, with D unclear. Germline loops: CDR1 SEHNR, CDR2 FQNEAQ (reference sequence). V was trimmed by 3 bases and J by 2 bases, leaving 4 bases between them. The CDR3 loop spans 12 amino acids. Here the CDR3 DNA reads TGTGCCAGCAGCTTCAAGAACTATGGCTACACCTTC. It encodes CASSFKNYGYTF.

The DNA for the CDR3 is TGTGCCAGCAGCTCCCCGGCAGGAGTCTATGGCTACACCTTC. Its translation is CASSSPAGVYGYTF. The chain combines TRBV28 with TRBJ1-2; unclear D gene. The V end was cut by 6 bases, the J end by 4 bases, with 15 bases between. In germline, CDR1 is MDHEN, CDR2 SYDVKM. The CDR3 is 14 amino acids.

Worth noting for this clone: The sample has other DNA sequences that encode this CDR3 too. The chain links TRBV18 to TRBJ2-7; D is ambiguous. Germline V gives CDR1 KGHSH, CDR2 LQKENI. V gave up 1 base and J gave up 4 bases, with 5 bases separating them. This CDR3 has 12 amino acids. The CDR3 here is CASSPLGYEQYF. CDR3 in DNA: TGTGCCAGCTCACCACTGGGTTACGAGCAGTACTTC. Supplemented by reference TRBV18 and TRBJ2-7, the full variable domain reads NAGVMQNPRHLVRRRGQEARLRCSPMKGHSHVYWYRQLPEEGLKFMVYLQKENIIDESGMPKERFSAEFPKEGPSILRIQQVVRGDSAAYFCASSPLGYEQYFGPGTRLTVT.

The chain recombines TRBV6-4 with TRBJ2-7; 10 bases agree with TRBD2. There are 14 residues in the CDR3. V lost 9 bases to trimming and J lost 3 bases; unmatched junction nucleotides: 8. CDR1 MRHNA and CDR2 SNTAGT come from the germline V gene. CDR3 coding DNA: TGTGCCAGTCGCGGGCTAGCGGGAGTCTACGAGCAGTACTTC. Translated, it gives CASRGLAGVYEQYF.

The V and J genes are TRBV11-2 and TRBJ1-1; no clear D gene. CDR1 and CDR2 from the germline V gene are SGHAT and FQNNGV. V was trimmed by 2 bases and J by 8 bases, leaving 6 bases between them. This CDR3 has 11 residues. CDR3 amino acids: CASSLTREAFF. The CDR3 DNA reads as TGTGCCAGCAGCTTAACACGAGAAGCTTTCTTT.

With respect to this clone: The identical CDR3 is also encoded by other nucleotide sequences in the sample. This chain joins TRBV6-1 and TRBJ1-5; 9 positions agree with TRBD1. The CDR3 consists of 13 residues. V shed 8 bases and J 2 bases; nucleotides not matched to a gene: 1. In germline, CDR1 is MNHNS, CDR2 SASEGT. The DNA for the CDR3 is TGTGCCAGCCGGGACAGGGGCAATCAGCCCCAGCATTTT. Translation gives CASRDRGNQPQHF.

In its sample, this clone was seen once. J is TRBJ2-1 and V is TRBV6-5; the D gene is possibly TRBD1 (6 bases). V lost 0 bases to trimming and J lost 10 bases, with 10 bases between them. Germline V lookup: CDR1 MNHEY, CDR2 SVGAGI. The length of the CDR3 is 13 residues. CDR3 nucleotides: TGTGCCAGCAGTTACTCAAGGACAGTGGAGCAGTTCTTC. This codes for CASSYSRTVEQFF.

The CDR3 loop reads CASSEGPNQPQHF. The CDR3 DNA sequence: TGTGCCTCCTCGGAGGGACCCAATCAGCCCCAGCATTTT. This rearrangement joins TRBV7-9 to TRBJ1-5, with TRBD1 as a possible D gene (5 bases). This CDR3 comprises 13 residues. The V gene lost 11 bases and the J gene lost 3 bases, with 14 bases spanning the gap. CDR1 is SEHNR and CDR2 is FQNEAQ in the germline V gene (reference sequence).

This clone was seen a handful of times. This sequence joins TRBV10-2 and TRBJ1-2; TRBD1 matches at 7 bases. Germline trimming cut 2 bases from V and 10 bases from J; bases unmatched to any gene: 4. This CDR3 is 12 amino acids long. Germline values: CDR1 WSHSY, CDR2 SAAADI. The CDR3 nucleotides are TGCGCCAGCAGTGAGCAGGGGGATACCTACACCTTC. Its protein product is CASSEQGDTYTF.

The chain carries TRBV2 and TRBJ2-2; the D is unclear. Deletions cut 6 bases from V and 4 bases from J, with 9 bases between. CDR1 and CDR2 from the germline V gene are SNHLY and FYNNEI. The CDR3 contains 13 residues. In DNA, the CDR3 is TGTGCCAGCAGACAAGACCTCACCGGGGAGCTGTTTTTT. This gives the protein CASRQDLTGELFF. Complete variable domain (other parts from reference TRBV2 and TRBJ2-2): EPEVTQTPSHQVTQMGQEVILRCVPISNHLYFYWYRQILGQKVEFLVSFYNNEISEKSEIFDDQFSVERPDGSNFTLKIRSTKLEDSAMYFCASRQDLTGELFFGEGSRLTVL.

Worth noting for this clone: In the same sample, other DNA sequences code for this CDR3. The rearrangement joins TRBV5-1 to TRBJ2-7, with a possible D match to TRBD2 (6 bases). The V and J ends lost 0 bases and 4 bases respectively, with 11 bases between them. The germline CDR1 and CDR2 sequences are SGHRS and YFSETQ. The CDR3 sequence is 14 residues long. CDR3 region: CASSLAGSKYEQYF. The CDR3 DNA is TGCGCCAGCAGCTTGGCCGGGAGTAAGTACGAGCAGTACTTC. The full variable domain, with the rest looked up from reference TRBV5-1 and TRBJ2-7, is KAGVTQTPRYLIKTRGQQVTLSCSPISGHRSVSWYQQTPGQGLQFLFEYFSETQRNKGNFPGRFSGRQFSNSRSEMNVSTLELGDSALYLCASSLAGSKYEQYFGPGTRLTVT.

The chain recombines TRBV11-2 with TRBJ2-7; 11 bases line up with TRBD2. CDR3 length: 18 residues. Germline lookup yields CDR1 SGHAT and CDR2 FQNNGV. The V and J ends lost 1 base and 0 bases, in that order; junction bases with no gene match: 8. In DNA form, the CDR3 reads TGTGCCAGCAGCTTAGTGTCGGGGACTAGCGGAAGCTCCTACGAGCAGTACTTC. Amino acids: CASSLVSGTSGSSYEQYF.

V and J are TRBV25-1 and TRBJ2-3; TRBD2 is a possible D gene (7 bases). The CDR3 has 16 amino acids. V gave up 7 bases and J gave up 1 base, with 18 bases separating them. Germline CDR1 MGHDK, CDR2 SYGVNS. The CDR3 nucleotides are TGTGCCAGCACCCCCATGGGGGGGGCTGGCACAGATACGCAGTATTTT. Amino acids: CASTPMGGAGTDTQYF.

The chain combines TRBV28 with TRBJ1-6; no definite D call. V lost 5 bases and J lost 7, with 9 bases in between. The germline V gene has CDR1 MDHEN and CDR2 SYDVKM. This CDR3 has 13 residues. CDR3 nucleotide sequence: TGTGCCAGCAGTCCGGACGGGAATTCACCCCTCCACTTT. This gives the protein CASSPDGNSPLHF.